Given below is one T cell receptor beta chain in context. The sample comes from a study of blood T cell repertoires in COVID-19. Generated by immunoSEQ multiplex PCR, the TCRdb table keeps only in-frame clones and is missing some. This table has 200,000 to 250,000 clones, roughly 84% appearing once. Trimming shortened V by 6 bases and J by 6 bases, and 16 bases separated the two germline ends. This CDR3 comprises 14 residues. CDR1 SGHNT and CDR2 YYREEE come from the germline V gene (reference sequence). The specimen sequenced was peripheral blood. This rearrangement joins TRBV5-4 to TRBJ2-1; D is possibly TRBD2 (6 bases). This receptor was identified in a woman aged 80 or over with active or convalescent COVID-19. CDR3 in DNA: TGTGCCAGCAACCCGGGCGGGACGGGCAATGAGCAGTTCTTC. It translates to CASNPGGTGNEQFF.